Given below is one T cell receptor (beta chain) in context. This record belongs to a study of blood T cell repertoires in COVID-19. Study-level background: PBMCs, B-cell-depleted T cells, or T cells provided the cDNA or gDNA that made up the material.

As processed by the authors: Scientists estimated how many nucleated cells there were by amplifying reference gene primers. This table comes from immunoSEQ multiplex PCR, and its TCRdb copy is limited to in-frame clones, with some not included. V and J calls plus clone size are reproduced from that table; the DNA served to infer D and trimming. The repertoire holds approximately 160,000 clones, with about 87% as singletons. J gave up 5 bases and V 5 bases, and 3 bases lay outside the gene matches. Germline CDR1 is SGHAT and CDR2 is FQNNGV. The CDR3 spans 14 residues. Sequencing input: peripheral blood. The V gene is TRBV11-2, the J gene TRBJ2-5; 12 bases align to TRBD1. This sequence originates from a man aged 60 to 75 with COVID-19, enrolled during active disease. The CDR3, as DNA: TGTGCCAGCAGCCGGGACAGGGGGCTGGAGACCCAGTACTTC. This gives the protein CASSRDRGLETQYF.